This TCR beta chain was identified during a study of blood T cell repertoires in COVID-19. Study summary: Collection of acute and convalescent COVID-19 samples took place in the United States, Italy and Spain. The analysed material was cDNA or gDNA that came from T cells, B-cell-depleted T cells, or PBMCs.

Original processing notes: Reference gene primer amplification gave nucleated cell count estimates. Method: immunoSEQ multiplex PCR; TCRdb's copy keeps in-frame clones and lacks some. V, J and clone size derive from that table, while D and trimming were established from the DNA sequence. The sample lists around 200,000 clones, around four fifths occurring once. The V gene lost 8 bases and the J gene lost 7 bases, with 17 bases spanning the gap. This CDR3 is 12 amino acids long. Germline assignment: CDR1 SQVTM and CDR2 ANQGSEA. This TCR was sampled from a woman aged 45 to 65 with acute or convalescent COVID-19. The rearrangement links TRBV29-1 to TRBJ1-2; maybe TRBD1 (6 bases). What was sequenced was peripheral blood. CDR3 sequence reads: CSSTGTTGGYTF. In nucleotides, the CDR3 is TGCAGCTCCACCGGGACAACCGGTGGCTACACCTTC.